This passage covers 5 T cell receptor beta chains from one sample sequenced in a study of T cell responses to AZD1222 COVID-19 vaccine. Clones were read by immunoSEQ multiplex PCR, and TCRdb kept only the in-frame ones, dropping some. The repertoire holds about 27,000 clones, about nine tenths seen once, with roughly 8.4% in the top ten. Sequences were derived from peripheral blood, sampled 28 days after the second AZD1222 dose. The receptors stem from an adult who received the AZD1222 COVID-19 vaccine.

The gene calls are TRBV5-1 and TRBJ2-1; 9 bases agree with TRBD2. Unmatched junction bases numbered 13, after V lost 4 bases and J lost 8 bases. From germline, CDR1 is SGHRS and CDR2 YFSETQ. CDR3 size: 16 residues. The CDR3 DNA reads TGCGCCAGCAGCGGCGGGAGGGCCCTCTCACGGGATGAGCAGTTCTTC. This encodes CASSGGRALSRDEQFF. Full variable domain (outside the CDR3, taken from reference TRBV5-1 and TRBJ2-1): KAGVTQTPRYLIKTRGQQVTLSCSPISGHRSVSWYQQTPGQGLQFLFEYFSETQRNKGNFPGRFSGRQFSNSRSEMNVSTLELGDSALYLCASSGGRALSRDEQFFGPGTRLTVL.

The rearrangement uses TRBV18 and TRBJ1-1, with D tentatively TRBD1 (6 bases). The CDR3 contains 14 residues. Germline assignment: CDR1 KGHSH and CDR2 LQKENI. The V gene lost 3 bases and the J gene lost 1 base, with 9 bases spanning the gap. The CDR3 sequence is CASSPKDRNTEAFF. The CDR3 DNA reads TGTGCCAGCTCACCCAAGGACAGGAACACTGAAGCTTTCTTT.

The J gene is TRBJ1-6, the V gene TRBV5-6, with TRBD1 identical over 7 bases. With V trimmed by 4 bases and J by 10 bases, 11 bases remained unmatched. CDR3 length equals 15 residues. In germline, CDR1 is SGHDT, CDR2 YYEEEE. In DNA form, the CDR3 reads TGTGCCAGCAGCCTTAGACAGGGTGGGAGGTCACCCCTCCACTTT. Residues: CASSLRQGGRSPLHF.

The chain carries TRBV9 and TRBJ2-2, with TRBD2 matching over 7 bases. Germline V CDR1 and CDR2: SGDLS, YYNGEE. The CDR3 is 16 amino acids. V lost 2 bases and J lost 7; bases outside the gene matches: 11. CDR3 region: CASSVEGAGAGGELFF. As DNA, the CDR3 is TGTGCCAGCAGCGTGGAGGGCGCGGGAGCTGGCGGGGAGCTGTTTTTT.

The chain uses TRBV9 and TRBJ1-2; TRBD1 is a possible D gene (6 bases). This CDR3 has 13 amino acids. V lost 5 bases and J lost 2, with 10 bases in between. Germline V gives CDR1 SGDLS, CDR2 YYNGEE. The chain's CDR3 is CASRNRENYGYTF. In DNA, the CDR3 is TGTGCCAGCAGAAACAGGGAAAACTATGGCTACACCTTC.